This TCR beta chain appears in the sequencing data of a study of CD8+ T cells in alopecia areata. The sample's treatment: oral pan-JAK inhibitor, 5-10 mg twice daily. Germline CDR1 SGDLS, CDR2 YYNGEE. Trimming cost V 0 bases and J 4 bases, with 10 bases left between them. The CDR3 extends over 14 amino acids. In each case, RNA was isolated and then reverse transcribed into cDNA as the sequencing template. The table came from immunoSEQ multiplex PCR; TCRdb's copy has only in-frame clones and leaves some out. This table holds roughly 220,000 clones, around two fifths found once. This material consisted of CD4+ T cells sorted from blood, taken around week 30, from a patient treated with tofacitinib. The source of this sequence is a human donor with alopecia areata. The chain recombines TRBV9 with TRBJ1-2; no definite D call. The CDR3 DNA is TGTGCCAGCAGCGTAGGAACAGAGGCCTATGGCTACACCTTC. As protein: CASSVGTEAYGYTF.